A selection of T cell receptor beta chains follows, all from one sample in a study of shared clonotypes between healthy human individuals. Method: immunoSEQ multiplex PCR; TCRdb's copy keeps in-frame clones and lacks some. The table includes under 600,000 clones, roughly 95% detected once. Sequenced material: naive CD4+ T cells sorted from blood. These receptors originate from a woman in her thirties in good health. The CDR3 runs from the conserved cysteine through the conserved F or W. A D gene is named only where the DNA matches it firmly. A clone size is listed for some rows: how often the clone was seen (once, few, many), or a class if it is expanded.

V	D	size	J	CDR3
TRBV11-2	.	.	TRBJ1-2	CASSPSRTNNYGYTF
TRBV7-3	TRBD1	.	TRBJ2-6	CASSQGAGANVLTF
TRBV6-6	.	.	TRBJ2-3	CASSRASSVTDTQYF
TRBV20-1	.	.	TRBJ2-1	CSAGSGNEQFF
TRBV5-1	TRBD2	.	TRBJ2-7	CASSLALASGGLEQYF
TRBV5-1	TRBD1	.	TRBJ1-1	CASSRDRATTEAFF
TRBV28	TRBD1	.	TRBJ2-7	CASSPGQGPNEQYF
TRBV12-5	.	.	TRBJ1-2	CASGSSGTPSQGYTF
TRBV7-2	.	.	TRBJ1-1	CASSLGSGTQTEAFF
TRBV20-1	.	.	TRBJ1-1	CSAREGAEAFF
TRBV9	.	.	TRBJ2-4	CASSVEGVAKNIQYF
TRBV5-1	.	.	TRBJ2-3	CASSTGQYITDTQYF
TRBV6-6	TRBD2	.	TRBJ2-2	CASSLSAGPVGELFF
TRBV2	TRBD2	once	TRBJ2-1	CASRAGVYNEQFF
TRBV4-1	TRBD2	.	TRBJ2-2	CASSQKPSSGLAGNTGELFF
TRBV19	.	few	TRBJ1-1	CASRVECEAFF
TRBV7-8	.	once	TRBJ2-3	CASLTRGAHVADTQYF
TRBV9	TRBD1	.	.	CASSVDGTGPEQYF
TRBV9	TRBD2	.	TRBJ2-1	CASSVYEAGADEQFF
TRBV28	.	.	TRBJ2-7	CASTPSGAENKYEQYF
TRBV5-4	.	.	TRBJ2-2	CASSLAGGSLTGELFF
TRBV19	TRBD2	.	TRBJ2-7	CASSRGWDYSYEQYF
TRBV15	TRBD2	.	TRBJ2-5	CATSRDYETSSETQYF
TRBV5-1	.	.	TRBJ2-2	CASSFGGGMNTGELFF
TRBV7-9	.	.	TRBJ2-2	CASSRKPPGSKYTGELFF
TRBV7-3	TRBD1	.	TRBJ1-1	CASSPRQGAEAFF
TRBV30	.	.	TRBJ1-6	CAWSAGLTIYRNPNSPLHF
TRBV2	.	.	TRBJ2-2	CASTGTLGGELFF
TRBV19	TRBD2	.	TRBJ2-1	CASNPGGVYNEQFF
TRBV27	TRBD1	.	TRBJ2-2	CASSLDVGTAYTGELFF
TRBV29-1	.	.	TRBJ1-5	CSSQTDNQPQHF
TRBV7-9	.	.	TRBJ2-7	CASSPRGVSKHEQYF
TRBV15	.	.	TRBJ1-2	CATSRDRNNYGYTF
TRBV7-9	.	.	TRBJ2-1	CASSPPRRNEQFF
TRBV5-4	TRBD2	once	TRBJ2-5	CASRVQVAGEEETQYF
TRBV15	.	.	TRBJ2-2	CATSRDLGAPGELFF
TRBV29-1	.	.	TRBJ1-1	CSVELQGGHTEAFF
TRBV27	TRBD1	.	TRBJ2-2	CASSTGQGGRELFF
TRBV5-1	.	.	TRBJ2-4	CASSLDRGGGNIQYF
TRBV5-1	.	.	TRBJ2-7	CASSLGFSTASSYEQYF
TRBV6-1	TRBD1	.	TRBJ2-3	CASSEGPGQGTDTQYF
TRBV15	TRBD1	.	TRBJ1-5	CATSRDRSSDRVDQPQHF
TRBV28	TRBD1	.	TRBJ1-2	CASSSETGGRSDGYTF
TRBV15	.	.	TRBJ2-4	CATRSRQTEPFGQYF
TRBV10-1	TRBD2	.	TRBJ2-7	CASRLAKSSYEQYF
TRBV10-3	.	.	TRBJ1-5	CAISRDSYSNQPQHF
TRBV19	.	.	TRBJ2-1	CASSFTRDNEQFF
TRBV10-3	TRBD2	.	.	CAISEASGEPYEQYF
TRBV6-5	TRBD1	.	TRBJ1-2	CASSSGTGGDYGYTF
TRBV4-2	TRBD2	.	TRBJ2-1	CASSKSPLAGGSEQFF
TRBV29-1	.	once	TRBJ2-1	CSVGPGTPYNEQFF
TRBV5-1	TRBD1	.	TRBJ1-3	CASSTGAGGNTIYF
TRBV6-5	.	.	TRBJ1-5	CASSYTQASPQHF
TRBV7-2	.	.	TRBJ2-7	CASSSASTSPYEQYF
TRBV2	.	.	TRBJ2-7	CASRTEDYEQYF
TRBV6-5	TRBD2	.	TRBJ2-7	CASSTLAGEGEQYF
TRBV6-5	.	.	TRBJ1-1	CASSYGRMGTEAFF
TRBV27	.	.	TRBJ2-7	CASSPQGFSYEQYF